The 21 T cell receptor beta chains given below trace back to one sample, sequenced in a study of T cell responses to AZD1222 COVID-19 vaccine. Libraries were prepared by immunoSEQ multiplex PCR; TCRdb keeps only in-frame clonotypes and omits some of them. The table has about 130,000 clones, approximately 84% seen once. Sample: peripheral blood, taken on day 0 of AZD1222 vaccination. These receptor sequences come from an adult in good health.

The rearrangement joins TRBV2 to TRBJ1-5; D is unresolved. V lost 7 bases and J lost 0, with 7 bases in between. The germline V gene has CDR1 SNHLY and CDR2 FYNNEI. The CDR3 extends over 13 amino acids. CDR3 loop: CASMQNSNQPQHF. CDR3 bases: TGTGCCAGCATGCAGAATAGCAATCAGCCCCAGCATTTT.

The chain joins TRBV5-6 to TRBJ2-7; no definite D call. In germline, CDR1 is SGHDT, CDR2 YYEEEE. Trimming took 0 bases from V and 3 from J, leaving 7 bases between them. The CDR3 is 13 residues long. The CDR3 is CASSLDTYYEQYF. The CDR3 DNA is TGTGCCAGCAGCTTGGACACCTACTACGAGCAGTACTTC.

V and J are TRBV19 and TRBJ1-2; no clear D. Trimming took off 2 bases at V and 2 bases at J, with 9 bases between the two ends. Germline lookup yields CDR1 LNHDA and CDR2 SQIVND (reference sequence). This CDR3 contains 14 residues. The CDR3 is CASSISGSNYGYTF. CDR3 in DNA: TGTGCCAGTAGTATATCCGGCAGCAACTATGGCTACACCTTC.

This chain links TRBV19 with TRBJ1-2; 8 bases line up with TRBD1. V gave up 4 bases and J gave up 7 bases; unmatched junction bases: 11. Germline loops: CDR1 LNHDA, CDR2 SQIVND (reference sequence). This CDR3 has 15 residues. DNA for the CDR3: TGTGCCAGTAGTACGGGACAGGCCGGCTTGGGTGGCTACACCTTC. Translation gives CASSTGQAGLGGYTF.

The gene calls are TRBV7-6 and TRBJ1-2; D call uncertain. Trimming cost V 4 bases and J 6 bases, with 12 bases left between them. Per the germline V gene, CDR1 is SGHVS and CDR2 is FNYEAQ. There are 13 residues in the CDR3. The CDR3 loop reads CASSSPAENGYTF. The CDR3 bases are TGTGCCAGCAGCTCCCCCGCGGAAAATGGCTACACCTTC.

This sequence joins TRBV27 and TRBJ2-2; D may be TRBD1 (6 bases). This CDR3 region has 14 residues. CDR1 and CDR2 from the germline V gene are MNHEY and SMNVEV (reference sequence). Deletions cut 8 bases from V and 4 bases from J, with 14 bases between. The CDR3 sequence is CASLPGHSTGELFF. In nucleotides, the CDR3 is TGTGCCAGCTTACCGGGACACAGCACCGGGGAGCTGTTTTTT.

The chain joins TRBV4-3 to TRBJ1-2; D possibly corresponds to TRBD1 (5 bases). V lost 0 bases, J lost 0 bases, and 11 bases lay in between. The V gene's germline CDR1 is LGHNA and CDR2 YSLEER. The CDR3 totals 16 residues. The CDR3 loop is CASSQEGRGSNYGYTF. The CDR3 coding sequence is TGCGCCAGCAGCCAAGAGGGGCGGGGATCTAACTATGGCTACACCTTC.

The CDR3 reads CASSPTGDGYTF. The CDR3 DNA is TGCGCCAGCAGCCCGACAGGGGATGGCTACACCTTC. V and J are TRBV10-2 and TRBJ1-2; 8 nucleotides agree with TRBD1. J lost 6 bases, V lost 6 bases, and 3 bases had no gene match. This CDR3 has 12 amino acids. Germline-derived CDR1 and CDR2 are WSHSY and SAAADI.

The rearrangement links TRBV15 to TRBJ1-4; 8 nucleotides line up with TRBD1. From germline, CDR1 is LNHNV and CDR2 YYDKDF (reference sequence). V shed 0 bases and J 8 bases; nucleotides not matched to a gene: 23. The CDR3 length is 21 residues. In nucleotides, the CDR3 is TGTGCCACCAGCAGAGATTTCCGGAACCGGGACAGGCCCATCGGCGGAGAAAAACTGTTTTTT. Translated, it gives CATSRDFRNRDRPIGGEKLFF. Full variable domain (outside the CDR3, taken from reference TRBV15 and TRBJ1-4): DAMVIQNPRYQVTQFGKPVTLSCSQTLNHNVMYWYQQKSSQAPKLLFHYYDKDFNNEADTPDNFQSRRPNTSFCFLDIRSPGLGDTAMYLCATSRDFRNRDRPIGGEKLFFGSGTQLSVL.

The chain recombines TRBV9 with TRBJ1-4, with D uncertain. Trimming cost V 5 bases and J 7 bases, with 21 bases left between them. The CDR3 has 16 amino acids. The germline gives CDR1 SGDLS, CDR2 YYNGEE. The CDR3 is CASSPQSGGLGEKLFF. For the CDR3, the DNA is TGTGCCAGCAGTCCCCAAAGCGGAGGGTTGGGTGAAAAACTGTTTTTT.

This chain uses TRBV6-2 or TRBV6-3 with TRBJ1-5; 11 bases are a match to TRBD1. The CDR3 runs 17 residues. CDR1 and CDR2 (germline): MNHEY, SVGEGT. J gave up 1 base and V 5 bases, and 7 bases lay outside the gene matches. CDR3 nucleotide sequence: TGTGCCAGCAGTCCGGACAGGGGGCTTAGGAGCAATCAGCCCCAGCATTTT. Amino acids: CASSPDRGLRSNQPQHF.

The chain has TRBV3-1 (or the pseudogene TRBV3-2) and TRBJ1-6; perhaps TRBD1 as D (5 bases). V dropped 4 bases and J dropped 12 bases, with 22 bases sitting between them. The CDR3 consists of 16 residues. Per the germline V gene, CDR1 is LGHDT and CDR2 is YNNKEL (reference sequence). CDR3 in DNA: TGTGCCAGCAGCCCGTCGGGACCGACGGGGACGGGACCCCTCCACTTT. Protein sequence: CASSPSGPTGTGPLHF.

J is TRBJ2-7 and V is TRBV18, with D possibly TRBD1 on 6 matching bases. V was pared by 3 bases and J by 4 bases, with 19 bases between. Germline CDR1 and CDR2: KGHSH and LQKENI. The CDR3 consists of 16 residues. DNA of the CDR3: TGTGCCAGCTCACCGGAGTCAGGGGCCCTCTTATACGAGCAGTACTTC. Protein product: CASSPESGALLYEQYF.

This sequence joins TRBV23-1 and TRBJ1-6, with a tentative D call TRBD1 (5 bases). TRBV23-1 is placed among ORFs of uncertain function. Trimming left V 4 bases short and J 10 bases short, with 20 bases between. This CDR3 region has 16 residues. This CDR3 reads CASSPDSWGFGSPLHF. The CDR3 DNA is TGCGCCAGCAGTCCAGATAGTTGGGGGTTTGGGTCACCCCTCCACTTT.

This clone was seen more than once but under ten times. V and J are TRBV2 and TRBJ1-5, with TRBD1 matching over 11 bases. Germline V gives CDR1 SNHLY, CDR2 FYNNEI. The CDR3 is 14 residues long. J was trimmed by 5 bases and V by 6 bases; bases with no gene match: 3. CDR3 nucleotides: TGTGCCAGCAGGCCGGGACAGGGGGATCAGCCCCAGCATTTT. This sequence encodes CASRPGQGDQPQHF.

The chain combines TRBV5-1 with TRBJ1-2; no clear D. The CDR3 covers 13 residues. CDR1 is SGHRS and CDR2 is YFSETQ in the germline V gene. The V end lost 6 bases, the J end lost 8 bases, and 17 bases lay between the germline ends. CDR3 nucleotide sequence: TGCGCCAGCAACCCGGACTCTAAAGGCGGCTACACCTTC. Amino acids: CASNPDSKGGYTF.

The DNA for the CDR3 is TGTGCCAGCTCACCAGCAGGACAGGGGCTTAACACTGAAGCTTTCTTT. As protein: CASSPAGQGLNTEAFF. The genes are TRBV18 and TRBJ1-1, with TRBD1 matching 9 bases. Germline V gene sequence: CDR1 KGHSH, CDR2 LQKENI. This CDR3 comprises 16 residues. Unmatched junction bases numbered 6, after V lost 2 bases and J lost 2 bases. Using reference TRBV18 and TRBJ1-1 for the parts outside the CDR3, the full variable domain is NAGVMQNPRHLVRRRGQEARLRCSPMKGHSHVYWYRQLPEEGLKFMVYLQKENIIDESGMPKERFSAEFPKEGPSILRIQQVVRGDSAAYFCASSPAGQGLNTEAFFGQGTRLTVV.

The chain recombines TRBV5-4 with TRBJ1-1; TRBD1 agrees at 9 bases. J gave up 7 bases and V 4 bases, and 5 bases lay outside the gene matches. This CDR3 contains 13 residues. Germline CDR1 reads SGHNT; CDR2 reads YYREEE (reference sequence). The CDR3 protein is CASSIDRGVEAFF. The CDR3 DNA reads as TGTGCCAGCAGCATTGACAGGGGGGTTGAAGCTTTCTTT.

The chain combines TRBV6-1 with TRBJ1-6; D is unclear. The V gene's germline CDR1 is MNHNS and CDR2 SASEGT. The V end was cut by 1 base, the J end by 6 bases, with 13 bases between. This CDR3 is 16 amino acids long. CDR3 protein: CASSEGTARGNSPLHF. The DNA for the CDR3 is TGTGCCAGCAGTGAAGGAACGGCTCGGGGTAATTCACCCCTCCACTTT.

This clone occurred a few times. V gene TRBV14 combines with J gene TRBJ1-6, with a weak D call TRBD1 (6 bases). Trimming removed 4 bases at V and 3 bases at J, with 7 bases between. In germline, CDR1 is SGHDN, CDR2 FVKESK. This CDR3 is built from 14 residues. CDR3 sequence (DNA): TGTGCCAGCAGCCCGGGACACTATAATTCACCCCTCCACTTT. Translated, it gives CASSPGHYNSPLHF.

About this clone itself: Germline is not matched at one junction end, which may reflect a read error. The V and J genes are TRBV7-7 and TRBJ2-5; D is unclear. CDR1 is SSHAT and CDR2 is FNYEAQ in the germline V gene (reference sequence). The CDR3 consists of 13 residues. CDR3 DNA: TGTGCTAGCAGCTTAATTCACCAAGAGACCCAGTACTTC. Residues: CASSLIHQETQYF.